These 27 T cell receptor beta chains share one sample of origin, sequenced in a study of chemoradiotherapy in HPV16-positive cancers. Profiling relied on immunoSEQ multiplex PCR, and the TCRdb table lists in-frame clones only, not all of them. Of fewer than 2,500 clones in the sample, around 85% are singletons; the top ten hold around a fifth. Sequencing used tumor tissue, obtained from a patient who underwent chemoradiotherapy. Source of these receptors: a human donor with HPV-associated anogenital cancer.

The rearrangement uses TRBV7-3 and TRBJ2-6; no reliable D call. Germline lookup yields CDR1 SGHTA and CDR2 FQGTGA. CDR3 size: 18 residues. Trimming shortened V by 5 bases and J by 5 bases, and 22 bases separated the two germline ends. The CDR3 bases are TGTGCCAGCAGCGAGGCGCAACGCTTACAAAGTCGGGCCAACGTCCTGACTTTC. It codes for CASSEAQRLQSRANVLTF. Complete variable domain (other parts from reference TRBV7-3 and TRBJ2-6): GAGVSQTPSNKVTEKGKYVELRCDPISGHTALYWYRQSLGQGPEFLIYFQGTGAADDSGLPNDRFFAVRPEGSVSTLKIQRTERGDSAVYLCASSEAQRLQSRANVLTFGAGSRLTVL.

This chain joins TRBV5-1 and TRBJ1-6; D is uncertain. In germline, CDR1 is SGHRS, CDR2 YFSETQ. V dropped 4 bases and J dropped 1 base, with 12 bases sitting between them. The CDR3 consists of 16 residues. DNA for the CDR3: TGCGCCAGCAGCGCTTCGGGGTGGTCCTATAATTCACCCCTCCACTTT. Encoded protein: CASSASGWSYNSPLHF.

V usage is TRBV5-1 and J usage is TRBJ1-1; D is unclear. The V gene's germline CDR1 is SGHRS and CDR2 YFSETQ. CDR3 length equals 14 residues. The V end lost 3 bases, the J end lost 6 bases, and 15 bases lay between the germline ends. The CDR3 here is CASSSPGEAAEAFF. CDR3 coding DNA: TGCGCCAGCAGCTCCCCCGGGGAGGCGGCTGAAGCTTTCTTT.

The V gene is TRBV6-1, the J gene TRBJ2-7; D is tentatively TRBD1 or TRBD2 (5 bases each). Per germline, CDR1 MNHNS and CDR2 SASEGT. The CDR3 totals 12 residues. V lost 11 bases and J 3 bases, leaving 14 bases between the germline ends. CDR3 sequence: CAGLGENYEQYF. The CDR3, as DNA: TGTGCCGGCCTGGGGGAGAACTACGAGCAGTACTTC.

The gene calls are TRBV11-2 and TRBJ2-7, with a weak D call TRBD2 (5 bases). Germline V gene sequence: CDR1 SGHAT, CDR2 FQNNGV. Trimming cost V 0 bases and J 8 bases, with 17 bases left between them. CDR3 length: 15 residues. As DNA, the CDR3 is TGTGCCAGCAGCTTAGATCCCAGCGGTGCTTCTCAGCAGTACTTC. Translated, it gives CASSLDPSGASQQYF. The complete variable domain, with remaining parts taken from reference TRBV11-2 and TRBJ2-7, reads EAGVAQSPRYKIIEKRQSVAFWCNPISGHATLYWYQQILGQGPKLLIQFQNNGVVDDSQLPKDRFSAERLKGVDSTLKIQPAKLEDSAVYLCASSLDPSGASQQYFGPGTRLTVT.

The chain uses TRBV7-7 and TRBJ2-2, with 9 bases matching TRBD1. Germline V gene lookup returns CDR1 SSHAT and CDR2 FNYEAQ (reference sequence). This CDR3 contains 15 residues. V shed 6 bases and J 5 bases; nucleotides not matched to a gene: 7. In DNA form, the CDR3 reads TGTGCCAGCAGATTAACAGGGGGCGCTACCGGGGAGCTGTTTTTT. Residues: CASRLTGGATGELFF.

The gene calls are TRBV19 and TRBJ1-1; D gene ambiguous. The CDR3 contains 13 residues. Germline assignment: CDR1 LNHDA and CDR2 SQIVND (reference sequence). Trimming pared 7 bases from V and 1 base from J, leaving 10 bases between. The CDR3: CASTPMRNTEAFF. DNA of the CDR3: TGTGCCAGTACCCCGATGAGGAACACTGAAGCTTTCTTT. Supplemented by reference TRBV19 and TRBJ1-1, the full variable domain reads DGGITQSPKYLFRKEGQNVTLSCEQNLNHDAMYWYRQDPGQGLRLIYYSQIVNDFQKGDIAEGYSVSREKKESFPLTVTSAQKNPTAFYLCASTPMRNTEAFFGQGTRLTVV.

The rearrangement links TRBV2 to TRBJ2-5, with 8 bases matching TRBD1. The CDR3 spans 15 residues. Germline CDR1 SNHLY, CDR2 FYNNEI. J was trimmed by 7 bases and V by 6 bases; bases with no gene match: 13. DNA of the CDR3: TGTGCCAGCAGCTTAGACAGGGGTTTATCGGGGACCCAGTACTTC. It yields the protein CASSLDRGLSGTQYF.

In DNA form, the CDR3 reads TGTGCCAGCAGCTTGCGGGGACTAGCGGACTCAAGCACAGATACGCAGTATTTT. The encoded protein is CASSLRGLADSSTDTQYF. The chain combines TRBV5-4 with TRBJ2-3; 11 positions match TRBD2. The CDR3 runs 18 residues. V gave up 1 base and J gave up 0 bases; unmatched junction bases: 7. Germline-derived CDR1 and CDR2 are SGHNT and YYREEE (reference sequence).

Of note for this clone: A read error may produce the germline difference seen at one junction end. The rearrangement uses TRBV7-2 and TRBJ1-1; 7 bases line up with TRBD1. CDR3 length: 13 residues. The germline CDR1 and CDR2 sequences are SGHTA and FQGNSA. The CDR3, as DNA: TGTGCCAGCAGATTAGGGGGCCGGACTGAAGCTTTCTTT. As protein: CASRLGGRTEAFF.

The chain carries TRBV18 and TRBJ1-1; D is unclear. The CDR3 consists of 12 residues. Germline V CDR1 and CDR2: KGHSH, LQKENI. Between the trimmed V and J ends, which lost 1 base and 2 bases, there was a span of 2 bases. The CDR3 region has the DNA TGTGCCAGCTCACCACGAAACACTGAAGCTTTCTTT. Residues: CASSPRNTEAFF.

Turning to this clone: Given the absence of the conserved phenylalanine or tryptophan at the CDR3 end, a read error is likely. The V and J genes are TRBV19 and TRBJ2-6; D is unresolved. Germline V gene lookup returns CDR1 LNHDA and CDR2 SQIVND (reference sequence). This CDR3 has 12 residues. Trimming stripped 1 base from V and 9 bases from J, with 4 bases between. The CDR3 region has the DNA TGTGCCAGTAGTATAGGCGGCAACGTCCTGACTTTG. It yields the protein CASSIGGNVLTL.

The gene calls are TRBV4-1 and TRBJ2-7; D unresolved. CDR1 and CDR2 (germline): MGHRA, YSYEKL. Trimming took 0 bases from V and 4 from J, leaving 4 bases between them. The CDR3 is made up of 12 amino acids. The CDR3 protein is CASSQDLYEQYF. The CDR3 nucleotides are TGCGCCAGCAGCCAAGATTTGTACGAGCAGTACTTC.

The rearrangement uses TRBV4-1 and TRBJ2-1; D is ambiguous. V dropped 3 bases and J dropped 4 bases, with 7 bases sitting between them. The CDR3 spans 13 residues. Germline CDR1 reads MGHRA; CDR2 reads YSYEKL. DNA of the CDR3: TGCGCCAGCAGCCACGCCTCGTACAATGAGCAGTTCTTC. Its protein is CASSHASYNEQFF.

This sequence joins TRBV9 and TRBJ1-2; 7 bases are shared with TRBD1. The CDR3 totals 15 residues. With V trimmed by 0 bases and J by 7 bases, 9 bases remained unmatched. Germline V CDR1 and CDR2: SGDLS, YYNGEE. Written as DNA, the CDR3 is TGTGCCAGCAGCGTAGCTGACAGGGTTGGAAGTGGCTACACCTTC. Amino acid sequence: CASSVADRVGSGYTF.

The chain recombines TRBV27 with TRBJ2-7, with D possibly matching TRBD2 (6 bases). The V gene lost 9 bases and the J gene lost 5 bases, with 11 bases spanning the gap. Germline-derived CDR1 and CDR2 are MNHEY and SMNVEV (reference sequence). This CDR3 contains 11 residues. CDR3 in amino acids: CASWDFNEQYF. The CDR3 nucleotides are TGTGCCAGTTGGGACTTCAACGAGCAGTACTTC.

The rearrangement uses TRBV2 and TRBJ1-2; 7 bases agree with TRBD1. The CDR3 loop spans 15 amino acids. After removal of 3 bases from V and 8 bases from J, the junction contained 12 bases not matched to a gene. Germline V lookup: CDR1 SNHLY, CDR2 FYNNEI. The CDR3 protein is CASSDSGRGALGYTF. CDR3 DNA: TGTGCCAGCAGTGATTCTGGCAGGGGGGCACTCGGCTACACCTTC.

V usage is TRBV27 and J usage is TRBJ2-2; D call uncertain. The CDR3 is made up of 12 amino acids. Trimming removed 3 bases from V and 3 bases from J, with 2 bases in between. The V gene's germline CDR1 is MNHEY and CDR2 SMNVEV (reference sequence). The CDR3 reads CASSFHTGELFF. The DNA for the CDR3 is TGTGCCAGCAGTTTCCACACCGGGGAGCTGTTTTTT.

V and J are TRBV19 and TRBJ2-4; TRBD1 aligns across 8 bases. The length of the CDR3 is 14 residues. With V trimmed by 8 bases and J by 6 bases, 9 bases remained unmatched. Germline CDR1 and CDR2: LNHDA and SQIVND (reference sequence). Here the CDR3 DNA reads TGTGCCAGTGTGGACGGGACAGGAAGAAACATTCAGTACTTC. Its translation is CASVDGTGRNIQYF.

The chain combines TRBV19 with TRBJ2-3; D call uncertain. V dropped 4 bases and J dropped 0 bases, with 8 bases sitting between them. The CDR3 extends over 14 amino acids. The germline CDR1 and CDR2 sequences are LNHDA and SQIVND (reference sequence). The CDR3 is CASSTKHSTDTQYF. For the CDR3, the DNA is TGTGCCAGTAGTACCAAACATAGCACAGATACGCAGTATTTT. The whole variable domain, filled in from reference TRBV19 and TRBJ2-3, reads DGGITQSPKYLFRKEGQNVTLSCEQNLNHDAMYWYRQDPGQGLRLIYYSQIVNDFQKGDIAEGYSVSREKKESFPLTVTSAQKNPTAFYLCASSTKHSTDTQYFGPGTRLTVL.

The rearrangement uses TRBV5-1 and TRBJ2-5, with 11 nucleotides matching TRBD1. The DNA end favors TRBJ2-7, so the J call may be wrong. This CDR3 is 14 amino acids long. From germline, CDR1 is SGHRS and CDR2 YFSETQ. In DNA form, the CDR3 reads TGCGCCAGCAGCCACTGGGACAGGGGGTACGAGCAGTACTTC. This gives the protein CASSHWDRGYEQYF.

The chain recombines TRBV2 with TRBJ2-1, with 8 bases matching TRBD2. CDR1 is SNHLY and CDR2 is FYNNEI in the germline V gene. The junction had 12 bases not matched to a gene; V was cut back by 9 bases and J by 5 bases. This CDR3 comprises 15 residues. The CDR3 nucleotides are TGTGCCAGTAACCGACGAGCGGGGGTCCACAATGAGCAGTTCTTC. Its translation: CASNRRAGVHNEQFF. The variable domain in full, with the rest retrieved from reference TRBV2 and TRBJ2-1, is EPEVTQTPSHQVTQMGQEVILRCVPISNHLYFYWYRQILGQKVEFLVSFYNNEISEKSEIFDDQFSVERPDGSNFTLKIRSTKLEDSAMYFCASNRRAGVHNEQFFGPGTRLTVL.

The chain links TRBV7-2 to TRBJ1-2, with TRBD1 as a possible D gene (6 bases). The germline V gene encodes CDR1 SGHTA and CDR2 FQGNSA. Trimming took off 3 bases at V and 4 bases at J, with 15 bases between the two ends. The CDR3 consists of 15 residues. The CDR3 spells CASSLSTMGAYGYTF. The CDR3 DNA reads TGTGCCAGCAGCTTGTCCACTATGGGGGCCTATGGCTACACCTTC.

This sequence joins TRBV4-2 and TRBJ2-7; the match to TRBD1 covers 8 bases. The CDR3 is 19 residues long. Germline lookup yields CDR1 LGHNA and CDR2 YNFKEQ. V shed 5 bases and J 2 bases; nucleotides not matched to a gene: 20. The chain's CDR3 is CASSKRGPNIQGEPYEQYF. The CDR3 DNA reads as TGTGCCAGCAGCAAAAGGGGCCCCAACATACAGGGGGAACCCTACGAGCAGTACTTC.

This clone was picked up a small number of times. This same CDR3 is encoded by further DNA sequences in the sample. The rearrangement joins TRBV7-9 to TRBJ1-1, with TRBD1 as a possible D gene (5 bases). The V gene's germline CDR1 is SEHNR and CDR2 FQNEAQ (reference sequence). The CDR3 extends over 14 amino acids. Trimming pared 1 base from V and 1 base from J, leaving 7 bases between. The DNA for the CDR3 is TGTGCCAGCAGCTTAGGCAGGGAGAACACTGAAGCTTTCTTT. This codes for CASSLGRENTEAFF.

This chain uses TRBV6-1 with TRBJ1-6; 7 nucleotides match TRBD1. After removal of 6 bases from V and 14 bases from J, the junction contained 16 bases not matched to a gene. The CDR3 length is 15 residues. Germline CDR1 MNHNS, CDR2 SASEGT. The CDR3 sequence is CASRSDRMRIFSLHF. The CDR3 DNA sequence: TGTGCCAGCAGATCGGACAGGATGAGAATTTTTTCCCTCCACTTT.

The genes are TRBV30 and TRBJ2-7; D call uncertain. The germline V gene has CDR1 GTSNPN and CDR2 SVGIG (reference sequence). This CDR3 has 14 residues. The V gene lost 8 bases and the J gene lost 2 bases, with 19 bases spanning the gap. The CDR3 loop reads CALKESKRAYEQYF. The CDR3 DNA follows: TGTGCCCTAAAAGAGAGTAAACGGGCCTACGAGCAGTACTTC.